The 5 T cell receptor beta chains presented below share a single source sample, sequenced in a study of control samples from healthy donors and cancer patients (dated by TCRdb to the early 2020s). Library preparation used the immunoSEQ multiplex PCR assay. This immuneACCESS table, as held by TCRdb, lists in-frame sequences with V and J called but not all clones. Of the missing ones, under half trace to an unresolved V gene in checked studies; the others have no known cause. This sample is represented by some 95,000 clones; 70% to 90% of them were singletons. In total, the top ten clones hold roughly 15% of the sample. The source material was blood. The origin of the receptors is a man aged 30 to 39 in good health.

The chain is built from TRBV29-1 and TRBJ1-5, with D unclear. Germline V gene data show CDR1 as SQVTM and CDR2 as ANQGSEA. Trimming removed 4 bases from V and 5 bases from J, with 9 bases in between. The CDR3 covers 12 residues. CDR3 amino acids: CSVVEGDQPQHF. CDR3 DNA sequence: TGCAGCGTTGTCGAGGGAGATCAGCCCCAGCATTTT.

CDR3 amino acids: CAISDPGLAGNEQFF. The CDR3 nucleotides are TGTGCCATCAGTGACCCGGGACTAGCGGGCAATGAGCAGTTCTTC. This chain joins TRBV10-3 and TRBJ2-1, with 12 bases identical to TRBD2. V was clipped by 3 bases and J by 6 bases; unmatched bases: 3. The length of the CDR3 is 15 residues. Germline loops: CDR1 ENHRY, CDR2 SYGVKD.

V is TRBV6-5 and J is TRBJ1-3; D not resolved. The CDR3 is 15 residues long. V lost 2 bases and J 0 bases, leaving 8 bases between the germline ends. Germline V lookup: CDR1 MNHEY, CDR2 SVGAGI. Here the CDR3 DNA reads TGTGCCAGCAGTTACGGCAGCCACTCTGGAAACACCATATATTTT. Translating it yields CASSYGSHSGNTIYF.

V is TRBV7-6 and J is TRBJ2-2; unclear D gene. The CDR3 is 14 residues long. V was cut by 5 bases and J by 4 bases, with 11 bases left in between. From germline, CDR1 is SGHVS and CDR2 FNYEAQ. CDR3 sequence: CASSRYLGTGELFF. The CDR3 DNA reads as TGTGCCAGCAGCCGATACCTGGGCACCGGGGAGCTGTTTTTT.

The V call is TRBV6-6, the J call TRBJ2-3, with TRBD2 matching over 11 bases. The germline V gene has CDR1 MNHNY and CDR2 SVGAGI (reference sequence). The CDR3 has 16 residues. Germline trimming cut 6 bases from V and 5 bases from J; bases unmatched to any gene: 10. CDR3 residues: CASRRNSGRALDTQYF. The CDR3 nucleotides read TGTGCCAGCAGACGAAATAGCGGGAGGGCCTTAGATACGCAGTATTTT.